This T cell receptor beta chain was identified during a study of blood T cell repertoires in COVID-19. In terms of age and location, participants ranged from about 18 to 100 years and lived in about two dozen US areas. Clinical histories supplied by participants themselves formed the basis of cohort assignment. With 2 bases removed from V and 5 bases from J, the gap between germline ends came to 11 bases. The CDR3 runs to 14 residues. Germline CDR1 SGHRS, CDR2 YFSETQ. Authors' data handling: Reference gene primer amplification yielded estimated nucleated cell counts. The repertoire was sequenced with immunoSEQ multiplex PCR; TCRdb's copy has only in-frame clones and lacks some. The DNA was the basis for D and trimming; V, J and clone size are from that table. This table has some 250,000 clones, about 90% appearing once.

This clonotype was sampled from a woman aged 40 to 50 with acute COVID-19. Sequencing input: PBMCs or T cells enriched from blood (not recorded which). The chain has TRBV5-1 and TRBJ2-1; maybe TRBD2 (6 bases). CDR3 nucleotides: TGCGCCAGCAGCTTCCGGCGGGATAACAATGAGCAGTTCTTC. Encoded protein: CASSFRRDNNEQFF.